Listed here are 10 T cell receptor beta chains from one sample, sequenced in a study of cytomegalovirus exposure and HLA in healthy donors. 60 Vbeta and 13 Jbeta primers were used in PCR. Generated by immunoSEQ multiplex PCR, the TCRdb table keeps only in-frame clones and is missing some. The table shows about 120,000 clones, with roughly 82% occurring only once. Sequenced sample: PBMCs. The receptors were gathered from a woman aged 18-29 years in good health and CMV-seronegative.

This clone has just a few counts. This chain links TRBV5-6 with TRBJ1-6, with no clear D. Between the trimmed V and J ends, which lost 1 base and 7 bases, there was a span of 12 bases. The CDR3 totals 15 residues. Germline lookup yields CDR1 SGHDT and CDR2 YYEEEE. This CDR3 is CASSLISRGNSPLHF. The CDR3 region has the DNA TGTGCCAGCAGCTTGATCTCTCGGGGAAATTCACCCCTCCACTTT.

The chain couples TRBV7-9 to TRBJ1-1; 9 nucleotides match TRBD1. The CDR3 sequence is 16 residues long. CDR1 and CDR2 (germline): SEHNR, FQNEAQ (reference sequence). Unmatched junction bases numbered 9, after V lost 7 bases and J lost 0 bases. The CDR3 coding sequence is TGTGCCAGCATCACCGGGACAGGGACCATGAACACTGAAGCTTTCTTT. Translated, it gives CASITGTGTMNTEAFF.

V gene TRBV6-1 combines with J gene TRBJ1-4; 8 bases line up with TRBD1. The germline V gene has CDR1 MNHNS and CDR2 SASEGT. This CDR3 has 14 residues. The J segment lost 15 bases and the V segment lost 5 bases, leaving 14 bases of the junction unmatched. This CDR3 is CASSRDRSFGGVFF. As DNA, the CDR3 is TGTGCCAGCAGTCGGGACAGGTCCTTCGGAGGGGTGTTTTTT.

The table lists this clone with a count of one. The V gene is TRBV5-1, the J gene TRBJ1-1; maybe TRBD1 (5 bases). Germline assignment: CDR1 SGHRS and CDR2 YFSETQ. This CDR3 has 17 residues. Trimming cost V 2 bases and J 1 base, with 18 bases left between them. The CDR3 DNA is TGCGCCAGCAGCTTCATCCCCAATCGGGGGAAGAACACTGAAGCTTTCTTT. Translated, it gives CASSFIPNRGKNTEAFF.

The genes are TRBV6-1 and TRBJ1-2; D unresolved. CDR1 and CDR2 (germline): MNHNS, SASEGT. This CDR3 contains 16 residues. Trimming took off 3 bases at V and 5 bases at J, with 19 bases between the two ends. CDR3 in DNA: TGTGCCAGCAGTGATGGAGGAGTCCGGATCCGGTATGGCTACACCTTC. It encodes CASSDGGVRIRYGYTF.

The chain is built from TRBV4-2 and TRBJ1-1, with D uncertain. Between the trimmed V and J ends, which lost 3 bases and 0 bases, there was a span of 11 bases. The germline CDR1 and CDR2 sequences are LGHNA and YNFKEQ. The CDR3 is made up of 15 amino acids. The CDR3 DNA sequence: TGTGCCAGCAGCCAGAGCTTAAGCATGAACACTGAAGCTTTCTTT. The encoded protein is CASSQSLSMNTEAFF.

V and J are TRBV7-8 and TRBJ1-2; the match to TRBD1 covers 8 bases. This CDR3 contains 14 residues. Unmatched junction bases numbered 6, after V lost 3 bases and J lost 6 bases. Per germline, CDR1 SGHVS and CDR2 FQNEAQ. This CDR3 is CASSFLDRGHGYTF. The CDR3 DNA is TGTGCCAGCAGCTTCTTAGACAGGGGCCATGGCTACACCTTC.

DNA of the CDR3: TGTGCCAGCCGACAGGGGGGAGTCTACGAGCAGTACTTC. Residues: CASRQGGVYEQYF. The gene calls are TRBV7-2 and TRBJ2-7; TRBD1 matches 9 bases. Trimming at V came to 8 bases and at J to 3 bases, leaving 5 bases not matched to a gene. This CDR3 has 13 amino acids. CDR1 and CDR2 from the germline V gene are SGHTA and FQGNSA.

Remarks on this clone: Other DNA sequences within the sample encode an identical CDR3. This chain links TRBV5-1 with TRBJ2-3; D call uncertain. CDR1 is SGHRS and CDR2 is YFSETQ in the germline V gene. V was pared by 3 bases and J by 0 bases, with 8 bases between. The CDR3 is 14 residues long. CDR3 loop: CASSSGLSTDTQYF. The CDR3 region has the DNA TGCGCCAGCAGCTCGGGTCTCAGCACAGATACGCAGTATTTT. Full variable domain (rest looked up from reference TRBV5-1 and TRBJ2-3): KAGVTQTPRYLIKTRGQQVTLSCSPISGHRSVSWYQQTPGQGLQFLFEYFSETQRNKGNFPGRFSGRQFSNSRSEMNVSTLELGDSALYLCASSSGLSTDTQYFGPGTRLTVL.

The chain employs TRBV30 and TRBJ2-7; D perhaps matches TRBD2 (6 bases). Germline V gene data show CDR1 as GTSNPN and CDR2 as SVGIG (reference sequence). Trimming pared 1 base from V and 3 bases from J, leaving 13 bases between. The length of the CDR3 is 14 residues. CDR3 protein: CAWSGGSGVYEQYF. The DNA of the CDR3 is TGTGCCTGGAGTGGGGGCTCGGGGGTCTACGAGCAGTACTTC.